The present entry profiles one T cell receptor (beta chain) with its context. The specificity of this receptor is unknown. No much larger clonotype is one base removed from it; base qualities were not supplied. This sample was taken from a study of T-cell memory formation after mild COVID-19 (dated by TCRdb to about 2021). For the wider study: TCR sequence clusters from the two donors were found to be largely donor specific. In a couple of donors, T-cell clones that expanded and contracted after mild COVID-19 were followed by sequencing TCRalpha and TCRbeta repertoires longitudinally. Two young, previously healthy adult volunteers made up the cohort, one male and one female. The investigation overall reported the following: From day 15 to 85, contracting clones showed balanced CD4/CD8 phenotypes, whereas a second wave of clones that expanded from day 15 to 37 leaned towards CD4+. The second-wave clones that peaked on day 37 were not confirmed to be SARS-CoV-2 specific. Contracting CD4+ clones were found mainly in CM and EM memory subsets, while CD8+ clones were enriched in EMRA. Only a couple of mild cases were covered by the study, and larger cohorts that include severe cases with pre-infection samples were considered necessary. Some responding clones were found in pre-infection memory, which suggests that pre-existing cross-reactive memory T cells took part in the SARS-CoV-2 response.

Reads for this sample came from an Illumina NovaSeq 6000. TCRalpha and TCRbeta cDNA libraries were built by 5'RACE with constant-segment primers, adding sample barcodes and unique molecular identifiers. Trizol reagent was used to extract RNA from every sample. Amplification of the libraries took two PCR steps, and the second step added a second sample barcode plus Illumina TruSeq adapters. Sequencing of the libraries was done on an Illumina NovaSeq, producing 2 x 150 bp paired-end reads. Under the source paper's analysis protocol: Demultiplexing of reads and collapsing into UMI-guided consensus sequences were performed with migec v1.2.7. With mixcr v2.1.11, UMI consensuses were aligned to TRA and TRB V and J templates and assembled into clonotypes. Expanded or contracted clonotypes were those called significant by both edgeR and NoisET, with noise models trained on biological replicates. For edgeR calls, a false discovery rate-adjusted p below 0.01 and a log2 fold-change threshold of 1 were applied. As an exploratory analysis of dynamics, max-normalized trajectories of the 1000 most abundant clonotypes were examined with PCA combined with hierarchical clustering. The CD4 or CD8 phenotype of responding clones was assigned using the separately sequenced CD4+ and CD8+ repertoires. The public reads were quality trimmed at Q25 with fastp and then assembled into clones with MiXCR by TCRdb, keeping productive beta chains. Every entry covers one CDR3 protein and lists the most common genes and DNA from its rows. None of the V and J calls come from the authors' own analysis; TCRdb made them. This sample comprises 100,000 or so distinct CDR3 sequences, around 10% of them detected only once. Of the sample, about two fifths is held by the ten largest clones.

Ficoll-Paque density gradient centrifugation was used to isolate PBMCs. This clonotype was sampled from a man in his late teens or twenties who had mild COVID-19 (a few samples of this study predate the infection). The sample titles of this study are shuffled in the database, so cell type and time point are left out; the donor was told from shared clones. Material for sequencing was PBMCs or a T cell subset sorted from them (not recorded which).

The bases are TGTGCCAGCTCACCACCTATGTCAGGATCATACAATGAGCAGTTCTTC. The resulting protein is CASSPPMSGSYNEQFF. Rearrangement joined TRBV18 to TRBJ2-1; confidence is insufficient to name the D gene. Between the V and J ends, shortened by 0 bases and 4 bases respectively, the junction contains 13 bases. The cysteine opens and the phenylalanine closes a CDR3 of 16 amino acids. The DNA shown is the 48-base CDR3, in frame from base 1. Reading the germline V gene gives CDR1 KGHSH and CDR2 LQKENI.